One sample yielded the 22 T cell receptor beta chains listed below, sequenced in a study of cytotoxic CD8 clonotypes in ibrutinib-treated CLL. Assay: immunoSEQ multiplex PCR; the TCRdb copy retains only in-frame clones and omits some. Here the sample spans some 300,000 clones, approximately 80% being singletons. The sequences come from PBMCs, collected before ibrutinib treatment. The receptors were sampled from a human donor with chronic lymphocytic leukemia.

The chain couples TRBV25-1 to TRBJ2-7; 9 bases line up with TRBD2. V was pared by 7 bases and J by 2 bases, with 15 bases of the junction left unmatched. CDR1 is MGHDK, CDR2 SYGVNS, per germline. The CDR3 is 17 amino acids. The CDR3 here is CASNVRGSGSLTYEQYF. As DNA, the CDR3 is TGTGCCAGCAATGTCCGTGGTAGCGGGAGCCTTACCTACGAGCAGTACTTC.

The chain has TRBV6-1 and TRBJ2-7; D is possibly TRBD2 (5 bases). CDR1 and CDR2 from the germline V gene are MNHNS and SASEGT. The ends were cut back, 7 bases at V and 5 bases at J, with 12 bases in the middle. The CDR3 covers 12 residues. CDR3 in DNA: TGTGCCAGCACCGGGGTATTCGACGAGCAGTACTTC. This gives the protein CASTGVFDEQYF.

The chain combines TRBV7-3 with TRBJ2-3; D call uncertain. In germline, CDR1 is SGHTA, CDR2 FQGTGA. Trimming stripped 5 bases from V and 2 bases from J, with 11 bases between. The CDR3 length is 14 residues. CDR3: CASSPMGVTDTQYF. The CDR3 nucleotides are TGTGCCAGCAGCCCAATGGGCGTCACAGATACGCAGTATTTT.

As for this clone: The same CDR3 arises from other DNA sequences in this sample as well. V is TRBV27 and J is TRBJ2-5; D gene ambiguous. CDR3 size: 13 residues. The germline V and J ends were trimmed by 3 bases and 3 bases, with 8 bases remaining between them. Germline loops: CDR1 MNHEY, CDR2 SMNVEV (reference sequence). The CDR3: CASSLSQEETQYF. The CDR3 DNA reads as TGTGCCAGCAGTTTGAGCCAAGAAGAGACCCAGTACTTC.

This clone was recorded only once. The chain employs TRBV30 and TRBJ2-1; TRBD2 matches at 12 bases. V trimming: 3 bases; J trimming: 6 bases; junction bases outside the gene matches: 6. Germline values: CDR1 GTSNPN, CDR2 SVGIG (reference sequence). This CDR3 has 15 residues. CDR3 nucleotides: TGTGCCTGGAGGCTTGGACTAGCGGGGTTCAATGAGCAGTTCTTC. Amino acids: CAWRLGLAGFNEQFF.

CDR3 region: CASSFSPGIYEQYF. CDR3 bases: TGTGCCAGCAGTTTTTCTCCAGGAATTTACGAGCAGTACTTC. The genes are TRBV6-5 and TRBJ2-7; D call uncertain. The CDR3 consists of 14 residues. Trimming left V 4 bases short and J 4 bases short, with 14 bases between. Germline CDR1 reads MNHEY; CDR2 reads SVGAGI.

This chain uses TRBV30 with TRBJ2-5; D ambiguous. V was shortened by 2 bases and J by 4 bases, with 20 bases between the two germline ends. CDR3 size: 16 residues. Germline V gives CDR1 GTSNPN, CDR2 SVGIG (reference sequence). The CDR3 protein is CAWSPHSIAWGETQYF. In DNA form, the CDR3 reads TGTGCCTGGAGTCCCCACTCGATAGCCTGGGGAGAGACCCAGTACTTC.

The V and J genes are TRBV11-2 and TRBJ1-2; 7 bases match TRBD1. V shed 5 bases, J shed 7 bases, and the junction held 4 bases outside the gene matches. The V gene's germline CDR1 is SGHAT and CDR2 FQNNGV. The CDR3 extends over 12 amino acids. CDR3 sequence (DNA): TGTGCCAGCAGCACCTACAGGGGTGGCTACACCTTC. This translates into CASSTYRGGYTF.

The gene calls are TRBV7-2 and TRBJ2-1; possible D gene TRBD2, 7 bases. Germline CDR1 SGHTA, CDR2 FQGNSA. The V end was cut by 5 bases, the J end by 6 bases, with 23 bases between. The CDR3 totals 17 residues. CDR3 amino acids: CASSRGALKGLINEQFF. The CDR3 nucleotides read TGTGCCAGCAGCCGGGGGGCTCTAAAAGGTTTGATCAATGAGCAGTTCTTC.

The chain recombines TRBV10-3 with TRBJ1-2, with 7 bases lining up with TRBD1. This CDR3 is 13 amino acids long. CDR1 is ENHRY and CDR2 is SYGVKD in the germline V gene. V lost 10 bases and J lost 2; bases outside the gene matches: 7. The CDR3 nucleotides read TGTGCCACGGGACAGAATAACAACTATGGCTACACCTTC. Residues: CATGQNNNYGYTF.

CDR3 in DNA: TGTGCCAGCAGCTTAGCGGTTAGCGGGAGCTACGAGCAGTACTTC. Protein: CASSLAVSGSYEQYF. This rearrangement joins TRBV7-8 to TRBJ2-7, with 9 nucleotides matching TRBD2. The CDR3 loop spans 15 amino acids. The germline gives CDR1 SGHVS, CDR2 FQNEAQ. V lost 0 bases to trimming and J lost 3 bases; unmatched junction nucleotides: 3.

This clone was seen only once. The chain is built from TRBV10-3 and TRBJ1-2; 7 bases match TRBD1. With V trimmed by 3 bases and J by 5 bases, 3 bases remained unmatched. This CDR3 comprises 13 residues. Germline CDR1 ENHRY, CDR2 SYGVKD. CDR3 region: CAISDRDSYGYTF. The DNA for the CDR3 is TGTGCCATCAGTGACCGGGACAGTTATGGCTACACCTTC.

The chain carries TRBV2 and TRBJ1-2; D uncertain. The CDR3 has 14 residues. V was shortened by 3 bases and J by 4 bases, with 12 bases between the two germline ends. Germline assignment: CDR1 SNHLY and CDR2 FYNNEI. In nucleotides, the CDR3 is TGTGCCAGCAGTGACAATCGGGAGGGCTATGGCTACACCTTC. This gives the protein CASSDNREGYGYTF.

This chain joins TRBV28 and TRBJ1-5; D is undetermined. This CDR3 is built from 13 residues. The germline gives CDR1 MDHEN, CDR2 SYDVKM. The germline V and J ends were trimmed by 6 bases and 2 bases, with 8 bases remaining between them. In DNA, the CDR3 is TGTGCCAGCAGGGAGGGAGGCAATCAGCCCCAGCATTTT. It is translated as CASREGGNQPQHF.

V gene TRBV7-6 combines with J gene TRBJ2-5, with TRBD2 matching 7 bases. Unmatched junction bases numbered 4, after V lost 1 base and J lost 2 bases. Germline V lookup: CDR1 SGHVS, CDR2 FNYEAQ. This CDR3 comprises 15 residues. CDR3 sequence reads: CASSLVNGGQETQYF. CDR3 in DNA: TGTGCCAGCAGCTTAGTCAACGGGGGGCAAGAGACCCAGTACTTC.

This rearrangement joins TRBV18 to TRBJ1-2, with D possibly matching TRBD1 (6 bases). Trimming shortened V by 3 bases and J by 4 bases, and 15 bases separated the two germline ends. CDR3 length: 15 amino acids. Germline V gene data show CDR1 as KGHSH and CDR2 as LQKENI. In DNA form, the CDR3 reads TGTGCCAGCTCACCGGACAGCCTGGAGACCTATGGCTACACCTTC. Translation gives CASSPDSLETYGYTF.

This sequence joins TRBV30 and TRBJ1-1; D remains ambiguous. CDR1 is GTSNPN, CDR2 SVGIG, per germline (reference sequence). This CDR3 has 14 residues. The V end was cut by 8 bases, the J end by 1 base, with 17 bases between. The CDR3 protein is CAGSLGRANTEAFF. The CDR3 DNA is TGTGCCGGTTCACTTGGGAGGGCGAACACTGAAGCTTTCTTT.

This chain uses TRBV6-1 with TRBJ1-2; D is uncertain. CDR3 size: 13 residues. V was pared by 6 bases and J by 1 base, with 9 bases between. In germline, CDR1 is MNHNS, CDR2 SASEGT. The CDR3 spells CASSRTGNYGYTF. CDR3 nucleotides: TGTGCCAGCAGCCGCACGGGTAACTATGGCTACACCTTC.

This clone occurred a few times. J is TRBJ2-7 and V is TRBV7-9, with TRBD1 matching over 8 bases. CDR1 and CDR2 from the germline V gene are SEHNR and FQNEAQ (reference sequence). The V gene end was trimmed by 5 bases and the J gene end by 0 bases; junction bases not matched to a gene: 12. This CDR3 region has 17 residues. The DNA for the CDR3 is TGTGCCAGCAGCCCGGCCTCCGGGACAGGAGTCTCCTACGAGCAGTACTTC. Translated, it gives CASSPASGTGVSYEQYF. Complete variable domain (other parts from reference TRBV7-9 and TRBJ2-7): DTGVSQNPRHKITKRGQNVTFRCDPISEHNRLYWYRQTLGQGPEFLTYFQNEAQLEKSRLLSDRFSAERPKGSFSTLEIQRTEQGDSAMYLCASSPASGTGVSYEQYFGPGTRLTVT.

The gene calls are TRBV5-4 and TRBJ2-2; TRBD2 matches at 12 bases. The germline CDR1 and CDR2 sequences are SGHNT and YYREEE (reference sequence). V dropped 6 bases and J dropped 6; count of bases not matched to a gene: 3. The CDR3 runs 14 residues. The CDR3 DNA reads TGTGCCAGCACCAGACTAGCGGGAGCCGGGGAGCTGTTTTTT. Encoded protein: CASTRLAGAGELFF.

This clone was counted between two and nine times. The chain couples TRBV11-3 to TRBJ1-4; perhaps TRBD1 as D (5 bases). The germline V gene encodes CDR1 SGHNT and CDR2 YENEEA. With 3 bases removed from V and 13 bases from J, the gap between germline ends came to 12 bases. The CDR3 extends over 12 amino acids. The CDR3 loop is CASSLGPGPLFF. In nucleotides, the CDR3 is TGTGCCAGCAGCTTGGGGCCGGGCCCACTGTTTTTT.

V and J are TRBV6-5 and TRBJ2-5, with a weak D call TRBD2 (5 bases). Trimming removed 1 base from V and 5 bases from J, with 11 bases in between. CDR3 length: 14 residues. Germline values: CDR1 MNHEY, CDR2 SVGAGI. The CDR3 sequence: CASSYYSGEETQYF. DNA for the CDR3: TGTGCCAGCAGTTACTACAGTGGGGAGGAGACCCAGTACTTC.